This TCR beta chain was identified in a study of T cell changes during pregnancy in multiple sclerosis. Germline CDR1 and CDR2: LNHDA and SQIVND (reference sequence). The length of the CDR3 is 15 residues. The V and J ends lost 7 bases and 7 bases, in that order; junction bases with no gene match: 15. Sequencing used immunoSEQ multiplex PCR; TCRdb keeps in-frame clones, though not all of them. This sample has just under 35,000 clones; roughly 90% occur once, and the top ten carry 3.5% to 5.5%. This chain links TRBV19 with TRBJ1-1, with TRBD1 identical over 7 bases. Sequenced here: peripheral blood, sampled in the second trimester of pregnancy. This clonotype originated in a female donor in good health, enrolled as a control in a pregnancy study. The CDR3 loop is CASNEKKTGVGEAFF. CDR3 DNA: TGTGCCAGTAATGAAAAGAAAACAGGGGTGGGTGAAGCTTTCTTT.